Shown below are 20 T cell receptor beta chains from a single sample sequenced in a study of blood T cells in healthy people across ages. A sample-barcoded 5' primer and a J-beta primer mix were used in a second PCR of roughly 6 to 11 cycles. One entry per CDR3 protein, called by TCRdb with MiXCR from the 5' RACE reads. The table lists about 1.8 million distinct CDR3 sequences, just under 50% of them singletons. The sample comprised blood. The receptors originated from a woman between 35 and 50 years old in good health.

This clonotype came up a few times. The rearrangement uses TRBV6-2 or TRBV6-3 and TRBJ2-1, with 11 positions matching TRBD2. Germline CDR1 reads MNHEY; CDR2 reads SVGEGT. J gave up 6 bases and V 4 bases, and 5 bases lay outside the gene matches. The CDR3 totals 15 residues. This CDR3 reads CASSLRTSGRNEQFF. CDR3 nucleotide sequence: TGTGCCAGCAGTTTGCGGACTAGCGGGCGCAATGAGCAGTTCTTC.

The chain is built from TRBV14 and TRBJ1-1; D not resolved. CDR1 SGHDN and CDR2 FVKESK come from the germline V gene. With 3 bases removed from V and 11 bases from J, the gap between germline ends came to 16 bases. The CDR3 contains 13 residues. This chain's CDR3 is CASSHDTDFGAFF. The CDR3, as DNA: TGTGCCAGCAGCCACGATACTGACTTTGGTGCTTTCTTT.

V and J are TRBV5-1 and TRBJ1-1; no clear D. The germline V and J ends were trimmed by 3 bases and 0 bases, with 12 bases remaining between them. Germline CDR1 reads SGHRS; CDR2 reads YFSETQ. The CDR3 loop spans 15 amino acids. The CDR3, as DNA: TGCGCCAGCAGCTCCCACGGCGAACTGAACACTGAAGCTTTCTTT. It encodes CASSSHGELNTEAFF. Based on the CDR3 plus reference TRBV5-1 and TRBJ1-1, the full variable domain is KAGVTQTPRYLIKTRGQQVTLSCSPISGHRSVSWYQQTPGQGLQFLFEYFSETQRNKGNFPGRFSGRQFSNSRSEMNVSTLELGDSALYLCASSSHGELNTEAFFGQGTRLTVV.

CDR3 loop: CATSSTLAGVETQYF. The CDR3 DNA is TGTGCCACCAGCAGTACTCTAGCGGGGGTGGAGACCCAGTACTTC. This chain joins TRBV15 and TRBJ2-5, with 10 nucleotides matching TRBD2. This CDR3 comprises 15 residues. Germline lookup yields CDR1 LNHNV and CDR2 YYDKDF (reference sequence). V gave up 3 bases and J gave up 5 bases; unmatched junction bases: 6.

This chain links TRBV21-1 with TRBJ2-7. TRBV21-1 is listed as a pseudogene. CDR3 length: 15 residues. The CDR3 loop reads CASSILGQGPYEQYF. In nucleotides, the CDR3 is TGTGCCAGCAGCATCTTAGGACAGGGGCCCTACGAGCAGTACTTC.

This clonotype was recorded a few times. The V gene is TRBV6-2 or TRBV6-3, the J gene TRBJ2-7; D is perhaps TRBD2 (5 bases). The CDR3 consists of 14 residues. CDR1 and CDR2 from the germline V gene are MNHEY and SVGEGT. The germline V and J ends were trimmed by 7 bases and 12 bases, with 25 bases remaining between them. The CDR3 region has the DNA TGTGCCAGCACCTGGGGTCGGGGTGGAGCGGCGCGGTACTTC. It codes for CASTWGRGGAARYF.

The rearrangement joins TRBV4-2 to TRBJ1-1; D gene uncertain. V lost 1 base to trimming and J lost 7 bases, with 10 bases between them. The CDR3 is 13 residues long. Germline V lookup: CDR1 LGHNA, CDR2 YNFKEQ. DNA for the CDR3: TGTGCCAGCAGCCAAGCTCAGAGGCATGAAGCTTTCTTT. As protein: CASSQAQRHEAFF.

This clonotype was detected only a few times. V gene TRBV11-1 combines with J gene TRBJ2-4; D is unresolved. V gave up 5 bases and J gave up 0 bases, with 14 bases separating them. From germline, CDR1 is SGHAT and CDR2 FQDESV (reference sequence). This CDR3 spans 16 amino acids. The CDR3 reads CASSRGRNLAKNIQYF. The CDR3 DNA is TGTGCCAGCAGCCGAGGCAGAAATCTAGCCAAAAACATTCAGTACTTC. Drawing the rest from reference TRBV11-1 and TRBJ2-4, the complete variable domain is EAEVAQSPRYKITEKSQAVAFWCDPISGHATLYWYRQILGQGPELLVQFQDESVVDDSQLPKDRFSAERLKGVDSTLKIQPAELGDSAMYLCASSRGRNLAKNIQYFGAGTRLSVL.

V is TRBV5-6 and J is TRBJ2-1, with a possible D match to TRBD1 (6 bases). V was clipped by 4 bases and J by 4 bases, with 15 bases between them. The CDR3 covers 15 residues. The germline V gene has CDR1 SGHDT and CDR2 YYEEEE. The CDR3, as DNA: TGTGCCAGCAGCGTAGGTCTGACAGGTTACAATGAGCAGTTCTTC. Protein sequence: CASSVGLTGYNEQFF.

This clonotype occurred a few times. The rearrangement joins TRBV7-2 to TRBJ2-7; no definite D call. The end of the DNA aligns better with TRBJ2-5, so the J call may be wrong. The CDR3 totals 17 residues. Germline V gene data show CDR1 as SGHTA and CDR2 as FQGNSA. The CDR3 DNA sequence: TGTGCCAGCAGCTTAGCCCCGGGTTCCTCGGCAGGAGAGACCCAGTACTTC. It specifies CASSLAPGSSAGETQYF.

The rearrangement links TRBV7-2 to TRBJ2-1; D is uncertain. Germline lookup yields CDR1 SGHTA and CDR2 FQGNSA. The length of the CDR3 is 12 residues. With 5 bases removed from V and 7 bases from J, the gap between germline ends came to 9 bases. CDR3 sequence reads: CASSPYRNEQFF. The DNA of the CDR3 is TGTGCCAGCAGCCCTTACAGAAATGAGCAGTTCTTC.

CDR3 DNA sequence: TGTGCCAGCAGCCCAGGGTTGTCATCTGGTACGCAGTATTTT. Its protein product is CASSPGLSSGTQYF. The J gene is TRBJ2-3, the V gene TRBV6-5, with D possibly TRBD1 on 5 matching bases. The germline V and J ends were trimmed by 6 bases and 8 bases, with 18 bases remaining between them. Germline CDR1 is MNHEY and CDR2 is SVGAGI. The CDR3 is 14 residues long.

The rearrangement uses TRBV20-1 and TRBJ2-5; 9 bases line up with TRBD2. The J call may be mistaken, given a closer DNA end match to TRBJ2-7. Germline V gives CDR1 DFQATT, CDR2 SNEGSKA (reference sequence). CDR3 length equals 12 residues. In DNA, the CDR3 is TGCAGTGCTTCCCTAGCGGGGAGCGAGCAGTACTTC. Translated: CSASLAGSEQYF.

The chain employs TRBV20-1 and TRBJ2-3; TRBD1 might be the D (6 bases). The CDR3 sequence is 12 residues long. The V end was cut by 2 bases, the J end by 5 bases, with 8 bases between. Germline assignment: CDR1 DFQATT and CDR2 SNEGSKA (reference sequence). The CDR3 DNA reads TGCAGTGCTAGACGGACAGTAGATACGCAGTATTTT. Encoded protein: CSARRTVDTQYF.

This clonotype has just a few counts. The V and J genes are TRBV29-1 and TRBJ2-5; D ambiguous. Trimming removed 3 bases from V and 2 bases from J, with 10 bases in between. Looked up from germline, CDR1 is SQVTM and CDR2 is ANQGSEA. The CDR3 sequence is 13 residues long. CDR3 in amino acids: CSVDWAGQETQYF. The DNA for the CDR3 is TGCAGCGTTGATTGGGCAGGTCAAGAGACCCAGTACTTC.

This chain joins TRBV5-1 and TRBJ2-1; D uncertain. V lost 4 bases, J lost 6 bases, and 17 bases lay in between. CDR3 length: 15 amino acids. In germline, CDR1 is SGHRS, CDR2 YFSETQ. CDR3 region: CASSEQEIVFNEQFF. CDR3 coding DNA: TGCGCCAGCAGCGAGCAGGAAATCGTATTCAATGAGCAGTTCTTC.

The V and J genes are TRBV7-9 and TRBJ2-5, with 10 nucleotides matching TRBD1. This CDR3 is 15 amino acids long. CDR1 and CDR2 from the germline V gene are SEHNR and FQNEAQ (reference sequence). The trim removed 4 bases at V and 4 bases at J, leaving 6 bases unmatched. CDR3 residues: CASSYRQGAGETQYF. DNA of the CDR3: TGTGCCAGCAGCTACCGACAGGGGGCGGGAGAGACCCAGTACTTC.

This chain uses TRBV6-2 or TRBV6-3 with TRBJ1-2, with a possible D match to TRBD1 (6 bases). Looked up from germline, CDR1 is MNHEY and CDR2 is SVGEGT. V lost 6 bases and J 4 bases, leaving 15 bases between the germline ends. This CDR3 comprises 14 residues. The CDR3 sequence: CASRPPDRIYGYTF. Written as DNA, the CDR3 is TGTGCCAGCAGGCCGCCGGACAGAATCTATGGCTACACCTTC.

The chain combines TRBV6-5 with TRBJ2-1; D call uncertain. The CDR3 is made up of 16 amino acids. The V gene's germline CDR1 is MNHEY and CDR2 SVGAGI. Trimming took 0 bases from V and 2 from J, leaving 11 bases between them. Here the CDR3 DNA reads TGTGCCAGCAGTTACTCGGTGACCACTACCTACAATGAGCAGTTCTTC. Its translation is CASSYSVTTTYNEQFF.

The chain combines TRBV7-8 with TRBJ2-4; possibly TRBD1 for D (6 bases). Germline CDR1 reads SGHVS; CDR2 reads FQNEAQ. CDR3 length: 18 amino acids. V was clipped by 5 bases and J by 0 bases, with 20 bases between them. The CDR3 nucleotides are TGTGCCAGCAGCAAACCGACGACAGGTCAACTAGCCAAAAACATTCAGTACTTC. It translates to CASSKPTTGQLAKNIQYF.